This TCR beta chain was captured by sequencing in a study of tumor-infiltrating lymphocytes in primary liver carcinoma (dated by TCRdb to about 2017). Broadly, across the study: The five patients, three men and two women aged 30 to 69 years, had hepatocellular carcinoma (four) or combined HCC and intrahepatic cholangiocarcinoma (one). The five patients had tumors staged T1-T3 N0M0, with maximum diameters ranging from roughly 4.2 to 11 cm. Each sample produced about 3.5 to 7.5 million productive TCRbeta reads, and read depth showed no significant difference between tissue types. The study combined TCRbeta repertoire sequencing, expression microarrays and whole-exome sequencing across five regions of each liver tumor, with adjacent normal tissue and blood. A total of 35 specimens from 5 patients went through TCRbeta repertoire sequencing, namely 25 tumor regions, 5 adjacent noncancerous liver tissues and 5 peripheral blood samples. To link TCRbeta repertoire diversity with the local molecular phenotype, the approximately 24 tumor region samples were profiled using Agilent mRNA microarrays. Repertoires from technical replicates were highly reproducible, with mean shared-clone rates around 0.89 and correlation coefficients above 0.95.

TCRbeta-specific cDNA was reverse-transcribed from 500 ng total RNA using a constant-region primer and ProtoScript II reverse transcriptase. Three nested multiplex PCR rounds, following a slightly modified ARM-PCR procedure, were used to build the TCRbeta libraries. Each of the first two PCR rounds ran for about 10 cycles and used multiplex TRBV1-TRBV30 forward primers together with a Cbeta reverse primer. Sample barcodes and Illumina adapters were attached in a final 25-cycle PCR using Deep VentR polymerase. Before sequencing, amplicons of 200-500 bp were purified from gel using a QIAquick gel extraction kit. An Illumina HiSeq 2500 was used to sequence the TCRbeta amplicons with 250-bp paired-end reads. The study's processing was this. Reads were quality-trimmed with Trimmomatic v0.33, and paired reads were merged with FLASH v1.2.11 to recover full CDR3 sequences. V, D and J germline segments were assigned to the rearranged TCRbeta sequences by MiGEC v1.2.1b. Clonotype statistics, along with Shannon-Wiener diversity indices, were calculated using VDJtools v1.0.0. To reduce sampling bias, subsequent analyses other than the diversity analysis used only the 250 most abundant clonotypes in each sample. The raw public data were reprocessed by TCRdb itself: fastp quality trimming at Q25, MiXCR clonotype calling, in-frame beta chains only. CDR3 protein sequences are deduplicated, and each keeps its most common genes and DNA. In this record, the V and J calls reflect TCRdb's handling and not the investigators' own analysis. The sample has about 100,000 distinct CDR3 sequences on record, around two thirds of them singletons. The ten largest clonotypes hold 9% to 10% of the sample.

The CDR3 runs 15 residues from the cysteine to the phenylalanine. CDR3 DNA only is kept here, 45 bases in frame from base 1. The germline V gene sets CDR1 to MNHNS and CDR2 to SASEGT. Note on this clonotype: Its antigen remains unidentified. Germline and junction disagree at one end, which may indicate a read error.

Without any cell sorting, total RNA and DNA were extracted together from around 18-30 mg of bulk tissue using the AllPrep DNA/RNA mini kit. Five patients with histopathologically diagnosed primary liver carcinoma underwent surgical resection in China between 2015 and March 2016. At the time of sampling, the patients had chronic HBV infection and had not received any treatment. Five spatially separated regions were sampled from each tumor: the superior, inferior, left-lateral and right-lateral poles, plus the tumor centre. According to histology, viable tumor cells made up more than 80% of every tumor sample. Pieces of fresh tumor and adjacent tissue were cut in half, with one half kept in RNAlater at -80 degrees C and the other half sent for histology. What the work shows at the level of the full study, not this receptor alone: The top 250 clones made up a significantly larger repertoire fraction in tumors than in blood (p = 0.039). Because only the TCR beta chain was sequenced and unpaired alpha chains were not captured, true repertoire diversity is likely underestimated. With just 4 to 6 patients in the study, the authors point out that the findings should be validated in a larger study. Pairs of tumor regions showed greater repertoire overlap (mean about 35%) than tumor-adjacent pairs (17%) or tumor-blood pairs (approximately 15%), which is consistent with antigen-driven expansion. Bulk unsorted samples precluded comparing CD4+ and CD8+ T cell repertoires. Only roughly 8-25% of top clones appeared in all five regions of a tumor, which suggests that tumor-infiltrating T cells are spatially heterogeneous.

The chain is encoded by TRBV6-1 joined to TRBJ2-7; the D gene could be either TRBD1 or TRBD2, each agreeing at 6 bases. This TCR derives from a woman in her sixties with primary liver carcinoma and hepatitis B virus infection. Material: liver tumor tissue from sampling region 5. What the cell subset or site label conveys for this sample: tumor region T5, tumor centre. The DNA sequence is TGTGCTAGCAGTAAGGGGGACTTAGGCGCTTACGAGCAGTACTTC. This is translated as CASSKGDLGAYEQYF.